This T cell receptor beta chain was recorded in a study of blood T cell repertoires in COVID-19. Study at large: The origin of the acute and convalescent COVID-19 samples was the United States, Italy and Spain. T cells, B-cell-depleted T cells, or PBMCs provided the cDNA or gDNA that served as material.

This clone is a singleton in its sample. Per the study methods: By means of reference gene primer amplification, nucleated cell counts were estimated. The protocol was immunoSEQ multiplex PCR, while the TCRdb copy is restricted to in-frame clones and leaves out a portion. Clone size and V and J calls were adopted from that table, with D and trimming inferred from the DNA. The sample lists 100,000 or so clones, 75% to 85% occurring once. The sequence was collected from a woman in her seventies with acute or convalescent COVID-19. Specimen: peripheral blood.

For the CDR3, the DNA is TGTGCCAGCAGTGAAGCGGGGGGAGTAGAGACCCAGTACTTC. Translation: CASSEAGGVETQYF. The chain combines TRBV28 with TRBJ2-5; the match to TRBD2 covers 9 bases. CDR3 length equals 14 residues. Germline V lookup: CDR1 MDHEN, CDR2 SYDVKM. The ends lost 5 bases at V and 4 bases at J; junction bases unmatched: 5.